Following are 24 T cell receptor beta chains from one sample sequenced in a study of T cells in Graves' hyperthyroidism and ophthalmopathy. Amplification of TCR beta CDR3 regions used RNA as the template. First-round RT-PCR with HTBI primers amplified the TCR CDR3 region. TCRdb itself ran the multiplex PCR reads through MiXCR, one entry per CDR3 protein. This sample has approximately 600,000 distinct CDR3 sequences; 12% to 15% occur once, and the top ten carry less than 9%. The source material was blood. These receptors came from a woman between 18 and 29 years old with Graves' ophthalmopathy.

CDR3 nucleotides: TGTGCCAGCAGAACTAAGCGTCTGGAGGAGGCTTTCTTT. Protein sequence: CASRTKRLEEAFF. The rearrangement links TRBV6-1 to TRBJ1-1; D ambiguous. Germline V lookup: CDR1 MNHNS, CDR2 SASEGT. The CDR3 length is 13 residues. V gave up 6 bases and J gave up 11 bases, with 19 bases separating them.

The rearrangement joins TRBV9 to TRBJ2-3; possibly TRBD2 for D (5 bases). V was shortened by 0 bases and J by 6 bases, with 17 bases between the two germline ends. The CDR3 loop spans 16 amino acids. Per germline, CDR1 SGDLS and CDR2 YYNGEE. The CDR3 DNA reads TGTGCCAGCAGCGTAGGAGGAGGACTCGATCGGGATACGCAGTATTTT. It specifies CASSVGGGLDRDTQYF.

This clonotype was counted ten times or more. The rearrangement joins TRBV28 to TRBJ1-5; D not resolved. The CDR3 consists of 16 residues. The germline V gene encodes CDR1 MDHEN and CDR2 SYDVKM. With 6 bases removed from V and 3 bases from J, the gap between germline ends came to 18 bases. CDR3 in DNA: TGTGCCAGCAGATCGAAAGGGCGGATCCTCAATCAGCCCCAGCATTTT. Amino acids: CASRSKGRILNQPQHF.

There are many counts of this clonotype. The chain employs TRBV12-3 or TRBV12-4 and TRBJ2-7, with TRBD2 matching 12 bases. V was clipped by 8 bases and J by 3 bases; unmatched bases: 8. CDR3 length equals 15 residues. The CDR3 DNA sequence: TGTGCCAGCGGGTCGTCGGGACTAGCGGGCTACGAGCAGTACTTC. Its translation: CASGSSGLAGYEQYF.

The sample holds a few counts of this clonotype. This rearrangement joins TRBV28 to TRBJ1-6; TRBD1 might be the D (5 bases). The germline gives CDR1 MDHEN, CDR2 SYDVKM. Trimming removed 3 bases at V and 8 bases at J, with 8 bases between. This CDR3 is built from 13 residues. CDR3 sequence reads: CASSFLGDSPLHF. The CDR3 DNA reads as TGTGCCAGCAGTTTCTTGGGGGATTCACCCCTCCACTTT.

This clonotype has only a few counts. The chain is built from TRBV28 and TRBJ1-3, with 9 bases lining up with TRBD1. V was pared by 5 bases and J by 6 bases, with 8 bases of the junction left unmatched. The CDR3 runs 15 residues. CDR1 MDHEN and CDR2 SYDVKM come from the germline V gene. The CDR3 reads CASSPYRGLENTIYF. As DNA, the CDR3 is TGTGCCAGCAGTCCTTACAGGGGGCTCGAAAACACCATATATTTT. Together with reference TRBV28 and TRBJ1-3, the CDR3 gives the full variable domain: DVKVTQSSRYLVKRTGEKVFLECVQDMDHENMFWYRQDPGLGLRLIYFSYDVKMKEKGDIPEGYSVSREKKERFSLILESASTNQTSMYLCASSPYRGLENTIYFGEGSWLTVV.

This clonotype was detected ten times or more. J is TRBJ2-1 and V is TRBV6-1; 9 nucleotides match TRBD2. The CDR3 contains 14 residues. Germline V gene data show CDR1 as MNHNS and CDR2 as SASEGT. The junction had 13 bases not matched to a gene; V was cut back by 5 bases and J by 14 bases. The CDR3 spells CASSYPTSGARKFF. The CDR3 DNA reads as TGTGCCAGCAGTTATCCGACTAGCGGTGCGAGGAAGTTCTTC.

This clonotype has at least ten counts. This rearrangement joins TRBV30 to TRBJ2-7; maybe TRBD2 (8 bases). Germline V lookup: CDR1 GTSNPN, CDR2 SVGIG (reference sequence). This CDR3 contains 13 residues. V was trimmed by 8 bases and J by 4 bases, leaving 18 bases between them. Here the CDR3 reads CAGGQRGRYEQYF. The CDR3 DNA reads as TGTGCCGGGGGACAGCGGGGGAGATACGAGCAGTACTTC.

This clonotype has at least ten counts. The chain joins TRBV2 to TRBJ1-6; D unclear. V was shortened by 7 bases and J by 7 bases, with 14 bases between the two germline ends. The length of the CDR3 is 14 residues. Germline values: CDR1 SNHLY, CDR2 FYNNEI. In DNA form, the CDR3 reads TGTGCCAGCATCGGGGATGTGTGGAATTCACCCCTCCACTTT. Encoded protein: CASIGDVWNSPLHF.

In this sample, this clonotype turned up many times. The chain couples TRBV6-2 or TRBV6-3 to TRBJ2-7, with D possibly TRBD1 on 5 matching bases. The ends were cut back, 0 bases at V and 6 bases at J, with 12 bases in the middle. The CDR3 is 14 residues long. Germline CDR1 reads MNHEY; CDR2 reads SVGEGT. The CDR3 sequence: CASSYSPKGLEQYF. CDR3 coding DNA: TGTGCCAGCAGTTACTCCCCCAAGGGGCTCGAGCAGTACTTC.

This clonotype has ten or more counts. The rearrangement uses TRBV30 and TRBJ1-5; 7 bases fit TRBD1. The germline CDR1 and CDR2 sequences are GTSNPN and SVGIG (reference sequence). With V trimmed by 3 bases and J by 3 bases, 2 bases remained unmatched. The CDR3 sequence is 13 residues long. Here the CDR3 DNA reads TGTGCCTGGAGCGGACAGGTCAATCAGCCCCAGCATTTT. It encodes CAWSGQVNQPQHF.

At least ten counts were recorded for this clonotype. The chain carries TRBV2 and TRBJ2-1, with TRBD2 matching 11 bases. The J segment lost 2 bases and the V segment lost 6 bases, leaving 9 bases of the junction unmatched. CDR1 is SNHLY and CDR2 is FYNNEI in the germline V gene. This CDR3 has 17 amino acids. This chain's CDR3 is CASRAGRLAGPYNEQFF. CDR3 nucleotide sequence: TGTGCCAGCAGGGCCGGCCGACTAGCGGGACCCTACAATGAGCAGTTCTTC.

The rearrangement links TRBV20-1 to TRBJ2-2, with 7 bases fitting TRBD1. Germline trimming cut 5 bases from V and 5 bases from J; bases unmatched to any gene: 5. The V gene's germline CDR1 is DFQATT and CDR2 SNEGSKA (reference sequence). The CDR3 has 13 amino acids. CDR3 amino acids: CSAGTAYTGELFF. The CDR3 DNA is TGCAGTGCTGGGACAGCTTATACCGGGGAGCTGTTTTTT.

At least ten counts were recorded for this clonotype. V gene TRBV2 combines with J gene TRBJ2-5, with D hard to call. CDR1 is SNHLY, CDR2 FYNNEI, per germline. V gave up 6 bases and J gave up 2 bases, with 13 bases separating them. CDR3 length equals 14 residues. CDR3 region: CASRVGSSQETQYF. The CDR3 region has the DNA TGTGCCAGCAGGGTAGGCAGCTCACAAGAGACCCAGTACTTC.

This clonotype came up many times. This rearrangement joins TRBV5-5 to TRBJ2-7; D perhaps matches TRBD1 (5 bases). V was shortened by 0 bases and J by 2 bases, with 18 bases between the two germline ends. The CDR3 extends over 17 amino acids. CDR1 and CDR2 from the germline V gene are SGHKS and YYEKEE (reference sequence). The CDR3 nucleotides are TGTGCCAGCAGCTTGGGACAGCGTAGAGATTGGACCTACGAGCAGTACTTC. Its protein product is CASSLGQRRDWTYEQYF.

The chain joins TRBV19 to TRBJ1-5; D gene ambiguous. CDR3 length equals 13 residues. Germline lookup yields CDR1 LNHDA and CDR2 SQIVND (reference sequence). V was clipped by 6 bases and J by 0 bases, with 6 bases between them. DNA of the CDR3: TGTGCCAGTAGAATCAGTAGCAATCAGCCCCAGCATTTT. It specifies CASRISSNQPQHF.

The sample holds many counts of this clonotype. V is TRBV6-6 and J is TRBJ2-7; a possible D gene is TRBD2 (6 bases). The V end lost 2 bases, the J end lost 4 bases, and 9 bases lay between the germline ends. The CDR3 contains 13 residues. CDR1 MNHNY and CDR2 SVGAGI come from the germline V gene (reference sequence). As DNA, the CDR3 is TGTGCCAGCAGTTACGGGACTCGTTACGAGCAGTACTTC. Protein sequence: CASSYGTRYEQYF.

V is TRBV19 and J is TRBJ2-7; D is possibly TRBD1 (6 bases). CDR1 and CDR2 (germline): LNHDA, SQIVND (reference sequence). V dropped 2 bases and J dropped 0 bases, with 11 bases sitting between them. The CDR3 length is 15 residues. The CDR3 DNA reads as TGTGCCAGTAGTATAATAGCAGGGGCCTCCTACGAGCAGTACTTC. Amino acid sequence: CASSIIAGASYEQYF.

This clonotype was observed once. The rearrangement links TRBV20-1 to TRBJ2-4; 7 bases are a match to TRBD2. The germline V gene encodes CDR1 DFQATT and CDR2 SNEGSKA (reference sequence). V dropped 1 base and J dropped 0; count of bases not matched to a gene: 12. The CDR3 has 18 amino acids. In nucleotides, the CDR3 is TGCAGTGCTAGAGGTATAGCGGGTGAAAACTTAGCCAAAAACATTCAGTACTTC. Residues: CSARGIAGENLAKNIQYF.

This clonotype was recorded many times. V and J are TRBV28 and TRBJ1-1, with D possibly matching TRBD1 (6 bases). V was pared by 4 bases and J by 0 bases, with 12 bases between. CDR3 length: 15 residues. Germline V CDR1 and CDR2: MDHEN, SYDVKM. The CDR3 region is CASSSIRDMNTEAFF. DNA of the CDR3: TGTGCCAGCAGTTCCATACGGGACATGAACACTGAAGCTTTCTTT.

This clonotype showed up many times. V gene TRBV30 combines with J gene TRBJ1-1; D remains ambiguous. Germline V gene data show CDR1 as GTSNPN and CDR2 as SVGIG (reference sequence). The CDR3 has 14 residues. The V end was cut by 0 bases, the J end by 4 bases, with 12 bases between. For the CDR3, the DNA is TGTGCCTGGAGTGTAGCCACGGGCGTCACTGAAGCTTTCTTT. Translation gives CAWSVATGVTEAFF.

This clonotype was counted at least ten times. The chain links TRBV20-1 to TRBJ1-1; 7 bases line up with TRBD1. Germline V gene lookup returns CDR1 DFQATT and CDR2 SNEGSKA (reference sequence). The CDR3 sequence is 13 residues long. In DNA, the CDR3 is TGCAGCGCCAGAGGACAGGAGAACACTGAAGCTTTCTTT. Protein sequence: CSARGQENTEAFF.

This clonotype was observed at least ten times. The chain employs TRBV6-1 and TRBJ1-1; perhaps TRBD1 as D (5 bases). The CDR3 is made up of 18 amino acids. V lost 5 bases and J lost 0, with 22 bases in between. Per germline, CDR1 MNHNS and CDR2 SASEGT. CDR3 residues: CASSLLWGGQLMNTEAFF. The CDR3 nucleotides are TGTGCCAGCAGTCTACTATGGGGCGGTCAGCTCATGAACACTGAAGCTTTCTTT.

This clonotype has ten or more counts. This chain connects TRBV12-3 or TRBV12-4 to TRBJ2-1, with unresolved D. V was shortened by 6 bases and J by 5 bases, with 11 bases between the two germline ends. The CDR3 runs 13 residues. For the CDR3, the DNA is TGTGCCAGCAGCAAGGTAGTGGACAATGAGCAGTTCTTC. Translation gives CASSKVVDNEQFF.